This TCR beta chain was identified during a study of beta chain features in type 1 diabetes. Findings and caveats of the study: PCR might favor shorter templates, equally in patients and controls. Cells that show high TCR expression could be over-represented by cDNA sequencing. Shorter TCRB CDR3s, moderately but significantly so, were found in Type 1 diabetes patients in all four CD4+ subsets. Researchers reported that naive, central memory and Treg TCRB repertoires appeared more similar in patients than in healthy donors.

A few counts support this clone. No antigen is known for it. Of the isolated RNA, all was reverse transcribed, and so the sequenced material was expressed TCRB transcripts. Repertoires were generated with immunoSEQ multiplex PCR, while TCRdb's copy carries only in-frame clones and drops some. Of 300,000 or so clones listed, approximately 13% are singletons. The CDR3 spans 15 residues. V lost 0 bases, J lost 0 bases, and 6 bases lay in between. Germline V gene lookup returns CDR1 GTSNPN and CDR2 SVGIG (reference sequence). The sequence was obtained from a woman aged 18-29 years with type 1 diabetes. The chain joins TRBV30 to TRBJ2-6; D unresolved. The specimen was naive CD4+ T cells from blood. The CDR3 DNA sequence: TGTGCCTGGAGTGTAGCGCCCTCTGGGGCCAACGTCCTGACTTTC. This translates into CAWSVAPSGANVLTF. The whole variable domain, remainder taken from reference TRBV30 and TRBJ2-6, is SQTIHQWPATLVQPVGSPLSLECTVEGTSNPNLYWYRQAAGRGLQLLFYSVGIGQISSEVPQNLSASRPQDRQFILSSKKLLLSDSGFYLCAWSVAPSGANVLTFGAGSRLTVL.